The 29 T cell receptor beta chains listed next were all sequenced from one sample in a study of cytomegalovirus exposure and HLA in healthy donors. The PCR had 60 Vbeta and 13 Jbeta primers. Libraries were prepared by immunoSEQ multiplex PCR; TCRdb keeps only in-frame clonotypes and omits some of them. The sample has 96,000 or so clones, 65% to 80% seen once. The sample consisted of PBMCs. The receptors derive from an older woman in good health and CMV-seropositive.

CDR3 in DNA: TGTGCCAGCAGTTACGGGGGACAGTTCAATTCACCCCTCCACTTT. Encoded protein: CASSYGGQFNSPLHF. The gene calls are TRBV6-5 and TRBJ1-6, with 7 nucleotides matching TRBD1. The CDR3 consists of 15 residues. Germline V lookup: CDR1 MNHEY, CDR2 SVGAGI. V lost 2 bases and J lost 7; bases outside the gene matches: 5.

CDR3: CASSLTGYRDRTEAFF. The CDR3 DNA follows: TGTGCCAGCAGCCTAACGGGATACAGGGATCGAACTGAAGCTTTCTTT. The V gene is TRBV11-2, the J gene TRBJ1-1; D perhaps matches TRBD1 (6 bases). V lost 5 bases and J lost 5, with 21 bases in between. This CDR3 is built from 16 residues. Germline V gene lookup returns CDR1 SGHAT and CDR2 FQNNGV.

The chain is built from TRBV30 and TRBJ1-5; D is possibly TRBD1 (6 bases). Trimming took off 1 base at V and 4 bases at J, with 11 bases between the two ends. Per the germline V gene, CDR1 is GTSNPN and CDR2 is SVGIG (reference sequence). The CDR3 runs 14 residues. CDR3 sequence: CAWSEDSGNQPQHF. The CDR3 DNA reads TGTGCCTGGAGTGAGGACAGCGGAAATCAGCCCCAGCATTTT.

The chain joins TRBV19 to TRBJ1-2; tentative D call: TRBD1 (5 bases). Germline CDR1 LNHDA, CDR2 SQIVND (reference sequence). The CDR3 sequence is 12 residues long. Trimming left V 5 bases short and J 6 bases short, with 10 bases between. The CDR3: CASSVAGHGYTF. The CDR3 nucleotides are TGTGCCAGTAGTGTGGCAGGGCATGGCTACACCTTC.

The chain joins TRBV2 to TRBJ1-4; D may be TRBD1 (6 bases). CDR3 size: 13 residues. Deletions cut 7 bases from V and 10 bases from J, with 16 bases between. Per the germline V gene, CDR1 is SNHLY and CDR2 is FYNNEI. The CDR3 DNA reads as TGTGCCAGCAAGGGAGAAGGGGGAAGAAAACTGTTTTTT. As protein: CASKGEGGRKLFF.

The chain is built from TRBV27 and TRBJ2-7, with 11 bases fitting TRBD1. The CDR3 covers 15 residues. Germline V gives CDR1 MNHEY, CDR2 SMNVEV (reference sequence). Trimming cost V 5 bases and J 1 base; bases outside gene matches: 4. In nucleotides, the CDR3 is TGTGCCAGCAGTCCCGGGACAGGGGGTTCCTACGAGCAGTACTTC. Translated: CASSPGTGGSYEQYF.

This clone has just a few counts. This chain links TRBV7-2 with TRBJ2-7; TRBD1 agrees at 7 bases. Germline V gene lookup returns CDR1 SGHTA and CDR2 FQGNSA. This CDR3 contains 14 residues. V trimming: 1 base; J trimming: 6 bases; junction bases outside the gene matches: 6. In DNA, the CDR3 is TGTGCCAGCAGCTTAGGACAGGGCGGATTCGAGCAGTACTTC. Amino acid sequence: CASSLGQGGFEQYF.

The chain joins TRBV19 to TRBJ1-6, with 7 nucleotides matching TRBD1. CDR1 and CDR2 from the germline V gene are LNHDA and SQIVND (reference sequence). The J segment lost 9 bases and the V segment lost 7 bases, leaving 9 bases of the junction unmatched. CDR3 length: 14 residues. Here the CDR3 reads CASTRDSAISPLHF. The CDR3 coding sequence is TGTGCCAGTACCAGGGACAGCGCAATTTCACCCCTCCACTTT.

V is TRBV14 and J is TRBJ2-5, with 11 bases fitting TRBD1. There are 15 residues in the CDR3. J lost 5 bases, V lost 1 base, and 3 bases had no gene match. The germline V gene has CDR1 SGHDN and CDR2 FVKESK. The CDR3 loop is CASSQGTGGGETQYF. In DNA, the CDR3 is TGTGCCAGCAGCCAAGGGACAGGGGGCGGCGAGACCCAGTACTTC.

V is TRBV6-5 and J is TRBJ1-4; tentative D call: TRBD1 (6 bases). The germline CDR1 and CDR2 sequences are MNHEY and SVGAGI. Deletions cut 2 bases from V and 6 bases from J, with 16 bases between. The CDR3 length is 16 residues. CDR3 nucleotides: TGTGCCAGCAGTTACCGGGGTTGGGGGGGCGATGAAAAACTGTTTTTT. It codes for CASSYRGWGGDEKLFF.

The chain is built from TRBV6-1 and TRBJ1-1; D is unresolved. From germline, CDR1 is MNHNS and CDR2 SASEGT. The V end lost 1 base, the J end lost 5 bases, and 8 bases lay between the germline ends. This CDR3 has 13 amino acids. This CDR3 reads CASSEVVTTEAFF. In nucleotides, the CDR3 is TGTGCCAGCAGTGAAGTTGTTACAACTGAAGCTTTCTTT.

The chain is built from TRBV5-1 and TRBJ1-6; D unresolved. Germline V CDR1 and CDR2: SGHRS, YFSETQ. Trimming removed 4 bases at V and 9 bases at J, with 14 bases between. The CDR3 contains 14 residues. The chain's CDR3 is CASSLTTQFSPLHF. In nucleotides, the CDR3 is TGCGCCAGCAGCCTAACGACACAGTTTTCACCCCTCCACTTT.

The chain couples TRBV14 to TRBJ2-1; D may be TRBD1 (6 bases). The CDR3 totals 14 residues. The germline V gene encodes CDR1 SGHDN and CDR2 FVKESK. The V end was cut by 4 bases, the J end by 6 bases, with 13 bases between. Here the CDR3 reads CASSLSKGVNEQFF. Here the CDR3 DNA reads TGTGCCAGCAGCCTCAGTAAGGGGGTCAATGAGCAGTTCTTC.

DNA for the CDR3: TGTGCCAGTAGGCAATCAGACAGGTTTGAGGGGACTGAAGCTTTCTTT. Residues: CASRQSDRFEGTEAFF. The chain employs TRBV19 and TRBJ1-1, with D perhaps TRBD1 (6 bases). Germline CDR1 is LNHDA and CDR2 is SQIVND (reference sequence). The V end lost 6 bases, the J end lost 5 bases, and 22 bases lay between the germline ends. The length of the CDR3 is 16 residues.

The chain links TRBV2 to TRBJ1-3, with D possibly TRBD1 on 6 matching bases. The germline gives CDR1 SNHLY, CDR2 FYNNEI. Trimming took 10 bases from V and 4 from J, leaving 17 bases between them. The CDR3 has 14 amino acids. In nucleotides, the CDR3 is TGTGCCACCAACAGGGACGTGATCGGAAACACCATATATTTT. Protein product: CATNRDVIGNTIYF.

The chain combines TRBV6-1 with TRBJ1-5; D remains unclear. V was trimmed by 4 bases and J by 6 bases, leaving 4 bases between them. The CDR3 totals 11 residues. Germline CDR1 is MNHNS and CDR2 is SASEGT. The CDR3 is CASSVSQPQHF. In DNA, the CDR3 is TGTGCCAGCAGTGTCAGTCAGCCCCAGCATTTT.

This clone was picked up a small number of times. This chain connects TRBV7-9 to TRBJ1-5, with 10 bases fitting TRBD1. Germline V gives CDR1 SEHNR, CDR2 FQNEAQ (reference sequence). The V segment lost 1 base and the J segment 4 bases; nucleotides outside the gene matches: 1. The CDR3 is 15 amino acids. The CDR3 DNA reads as TGTGCCAGCAGCTTAGTGGGACAGGGGAATCAGCCCCAGCATTTT. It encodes CASSLVGQGNQPQHF.

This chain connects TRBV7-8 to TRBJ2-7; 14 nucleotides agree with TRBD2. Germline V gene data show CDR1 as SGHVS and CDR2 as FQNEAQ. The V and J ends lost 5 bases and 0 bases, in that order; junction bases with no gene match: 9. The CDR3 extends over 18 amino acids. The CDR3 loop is CASSHGLAGGKLSYEQYF. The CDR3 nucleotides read TGTGCCAGCAGCCACGGACTAGCGGGGGGCAAACTCTCCTACGAGCAGTACTTC.

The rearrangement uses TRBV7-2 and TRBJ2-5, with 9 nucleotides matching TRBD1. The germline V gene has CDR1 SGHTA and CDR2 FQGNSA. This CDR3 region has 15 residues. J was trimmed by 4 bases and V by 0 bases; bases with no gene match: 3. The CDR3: CASSLAGQGAETQYF. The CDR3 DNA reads TGTGCCAGCAGCTTAGCGGGACAGGGAGCAGAGACCCAGTACTTC.

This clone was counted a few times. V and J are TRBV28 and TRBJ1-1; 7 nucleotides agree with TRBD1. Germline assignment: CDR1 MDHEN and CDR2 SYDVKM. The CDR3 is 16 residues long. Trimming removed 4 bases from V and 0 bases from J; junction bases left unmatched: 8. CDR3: CASSSETGTMNTEAFF. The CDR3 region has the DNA TGTGCCAGCAGTTCAGAGACAGGGACCATGAACACTGAAGCTTTCTTT.

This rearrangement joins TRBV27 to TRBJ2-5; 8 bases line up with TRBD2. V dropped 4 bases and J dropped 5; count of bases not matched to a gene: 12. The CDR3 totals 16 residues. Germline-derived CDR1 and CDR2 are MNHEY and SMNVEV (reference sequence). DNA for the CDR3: TGTGCCAGCAGTTCAAGGGCGGGAGGAGGCGAGGAGACCCAGTACTTC. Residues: CASSSRAGGGEETQYF.

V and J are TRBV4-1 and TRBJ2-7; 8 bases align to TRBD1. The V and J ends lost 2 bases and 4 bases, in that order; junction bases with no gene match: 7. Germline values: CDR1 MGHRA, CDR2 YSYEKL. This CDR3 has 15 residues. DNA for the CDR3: TGCGCCAGCAGCCAACCCCGGACAGGGCAGTACGAGCAGTACTTC. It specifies CASSQPRTGQYEQYF.

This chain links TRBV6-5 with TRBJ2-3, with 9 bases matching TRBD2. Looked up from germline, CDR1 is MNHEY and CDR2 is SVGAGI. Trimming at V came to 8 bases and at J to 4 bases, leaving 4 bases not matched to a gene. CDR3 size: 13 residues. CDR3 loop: CASAGGPPDTQYF. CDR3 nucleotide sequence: TGTGCCAGCGCGGGAGGGCCCCCAGATACGCAGTATTTT.

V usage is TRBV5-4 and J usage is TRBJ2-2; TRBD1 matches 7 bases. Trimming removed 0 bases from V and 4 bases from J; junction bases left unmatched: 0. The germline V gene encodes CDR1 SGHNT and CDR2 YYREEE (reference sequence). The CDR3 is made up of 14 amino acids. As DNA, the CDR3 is TGTGCCAGCAGCTTGGACAGGGGCACCGGGGAGCTGTTTTTT. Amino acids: CASSLDRGTGELFF.

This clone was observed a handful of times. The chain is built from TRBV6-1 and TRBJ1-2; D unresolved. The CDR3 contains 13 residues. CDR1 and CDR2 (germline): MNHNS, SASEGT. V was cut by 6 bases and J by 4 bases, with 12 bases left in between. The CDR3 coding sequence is TGTGCCAGCAGCTTGGCCGAGGGCTATGGCTACACCTTC. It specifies CASSLAEGYGYTF.

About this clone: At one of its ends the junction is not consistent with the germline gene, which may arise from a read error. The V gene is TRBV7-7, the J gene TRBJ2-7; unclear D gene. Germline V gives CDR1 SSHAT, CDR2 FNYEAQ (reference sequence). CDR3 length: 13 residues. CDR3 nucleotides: TGTGCTAGCAGCTTAGCCCCCGGTTACGAGCAGTACTTC. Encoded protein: CASSLAPGYEQYF.

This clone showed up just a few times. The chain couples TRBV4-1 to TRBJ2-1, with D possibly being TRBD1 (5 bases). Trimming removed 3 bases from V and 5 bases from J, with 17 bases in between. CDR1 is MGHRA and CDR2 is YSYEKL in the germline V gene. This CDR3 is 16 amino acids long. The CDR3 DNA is TGCGCCAGCAGCCAGACACCGACAGAACCGAACAATGAGCAGTTCTTC. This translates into CASSQTPTEPNNEQFF.

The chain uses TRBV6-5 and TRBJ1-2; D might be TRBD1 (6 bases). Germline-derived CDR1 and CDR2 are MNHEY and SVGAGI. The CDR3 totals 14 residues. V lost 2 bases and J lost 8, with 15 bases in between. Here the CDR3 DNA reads TGTGCCAGCAGTTACGCGGGGGGCTCGCGGGGCTACACCTTC. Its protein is CASSYAGGSRGYTF.

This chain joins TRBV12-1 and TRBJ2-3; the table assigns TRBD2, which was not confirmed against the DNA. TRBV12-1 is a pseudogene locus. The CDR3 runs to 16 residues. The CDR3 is CASSPGLADTTDTQYF. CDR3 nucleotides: TGTGCCAGCAGCCCGGGACTAGCGGATACCACAGATACGCAGTATTTT.